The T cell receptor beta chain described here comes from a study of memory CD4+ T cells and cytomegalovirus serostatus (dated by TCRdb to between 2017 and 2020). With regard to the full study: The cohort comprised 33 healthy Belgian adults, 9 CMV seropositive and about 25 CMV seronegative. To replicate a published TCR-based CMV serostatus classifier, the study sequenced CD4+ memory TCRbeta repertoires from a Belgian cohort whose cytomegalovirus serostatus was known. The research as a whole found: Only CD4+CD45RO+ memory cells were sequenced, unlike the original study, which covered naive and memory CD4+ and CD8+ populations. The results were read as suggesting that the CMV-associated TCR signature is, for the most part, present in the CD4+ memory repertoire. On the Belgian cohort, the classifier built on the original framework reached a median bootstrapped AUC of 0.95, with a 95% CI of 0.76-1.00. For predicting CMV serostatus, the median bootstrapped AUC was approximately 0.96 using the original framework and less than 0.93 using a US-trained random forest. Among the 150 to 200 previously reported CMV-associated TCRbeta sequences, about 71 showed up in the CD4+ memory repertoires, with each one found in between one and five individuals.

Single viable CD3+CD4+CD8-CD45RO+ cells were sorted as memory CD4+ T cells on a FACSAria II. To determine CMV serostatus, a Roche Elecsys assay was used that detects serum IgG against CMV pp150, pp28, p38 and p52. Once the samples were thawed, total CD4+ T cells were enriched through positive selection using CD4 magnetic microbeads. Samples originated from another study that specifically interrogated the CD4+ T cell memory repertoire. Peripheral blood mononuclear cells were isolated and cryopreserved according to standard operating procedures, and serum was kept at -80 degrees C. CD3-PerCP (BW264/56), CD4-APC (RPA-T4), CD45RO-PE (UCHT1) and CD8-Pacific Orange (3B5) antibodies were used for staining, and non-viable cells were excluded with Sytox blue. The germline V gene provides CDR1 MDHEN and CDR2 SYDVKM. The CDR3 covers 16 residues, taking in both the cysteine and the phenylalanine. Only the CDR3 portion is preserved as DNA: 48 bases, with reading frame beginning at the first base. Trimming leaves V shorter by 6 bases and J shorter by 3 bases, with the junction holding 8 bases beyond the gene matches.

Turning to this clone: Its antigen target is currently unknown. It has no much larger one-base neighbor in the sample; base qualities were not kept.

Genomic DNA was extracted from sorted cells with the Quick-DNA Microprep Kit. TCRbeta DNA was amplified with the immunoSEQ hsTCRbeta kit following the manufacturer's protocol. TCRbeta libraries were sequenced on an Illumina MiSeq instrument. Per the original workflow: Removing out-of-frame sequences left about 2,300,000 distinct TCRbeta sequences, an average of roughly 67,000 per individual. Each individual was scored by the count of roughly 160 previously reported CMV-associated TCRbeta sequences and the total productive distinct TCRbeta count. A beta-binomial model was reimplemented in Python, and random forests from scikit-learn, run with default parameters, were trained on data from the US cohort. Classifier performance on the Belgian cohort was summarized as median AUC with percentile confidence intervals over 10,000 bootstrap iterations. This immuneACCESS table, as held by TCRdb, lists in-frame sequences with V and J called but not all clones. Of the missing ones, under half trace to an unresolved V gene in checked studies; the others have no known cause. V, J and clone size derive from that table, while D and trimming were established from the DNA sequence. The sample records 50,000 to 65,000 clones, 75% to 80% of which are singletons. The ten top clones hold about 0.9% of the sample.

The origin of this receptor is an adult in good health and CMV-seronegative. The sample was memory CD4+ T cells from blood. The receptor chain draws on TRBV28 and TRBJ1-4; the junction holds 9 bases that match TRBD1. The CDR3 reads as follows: CASSLGQGTANEKLFF. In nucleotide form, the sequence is TGTGCCAGCAGCCTCGGACAGGGGACCGCTAATGAAAAACTGTTTTTT.